Sequencing of this T cell receptor (beta chain) was carried out in a study of shared clonotypes between healthy human individuals. Overall study findings and caveats: Only blood was sampled, and tissue TCR repertoires likely differ from blood ones. Clonotype sharing across a handful of donors was observed for around 5% of naive CD4 clonotypes.

Naive CD8 cells lacked CD45RO, underwent positive selection for CCR7 and left out terminally differentiated effector memory CD45RA+ cells. Study donors comprised healthy, HIV-negative adults devoid of recent acute infection or vaccination. TCRdb's table, derived via immunoSEQ multiplex PCR, lists solely in-frame clones and lacks some. The table lists about 2.1 million clones, just over 90% of them singletons. Trimming removed 6 bases from V and 4 bases from J, with 13 bases in between. This CDR3 is built from 14 residues. Germline V gene lookup returns CDR1 MNHEY and CDR2 SMNVEV (reference sequence). In the case of this clone: Its antigen is not identified.

The TCR was taken from a young man in good health. Some clones in this sample may be carry-over from other donors' samples. Input material: naive CD8+ T cells from PBMCs. The chain joins TRBV27 to TRBJ1-5; possible D gene TRBD1, 6 bases. In DNA form, the CDR3 reads TGTGCCAGCAGCGAATACAGGGCGAATCAGCCCCAGCATTTT. Amino acids: CASSEYRANQPQHF.